The rows below give T cell receptor beta chains drawn from one sample of a study of blood T cell repertoires in COVID-19. TCRdb's copy holds only in-frame clones and misses some; the assay was immunoSEQ multiplex PCR. The sample includes approximately 670,000 clones, more than 80% of them seen just once. The sample was peripheral blood. The receptors originated from a woman aged 18 to 35 with acute or convalescent COVID-19. Both conserved end residues are part of each CDR3. D genes are given only for firm matches. The size entry is marked missing in some rows and otherwise reads once, few, many or a size class.

cdr3_aa,cdr3_nt,v_call,j_call,d_call,clone_size
CASSATRENTEAFF,TGTGCCAGCAGTGCGACCCGGGAGAACACTGAAGCTTTCTTT,TRBV2,TRBJ1-1,NA,NA
CASSLLIPGLAGALEPDTQYF,TGTGCCAGCAGCTTACTCATTCCCGGACTAGCGGGGGCCCTGGAGCCAGATACGCAGTATTTT,TRBV13,TRBJ2-3,TRBD2,NA
CASSPQWGGAYEQYF,TGTGCCAGCAGCCCCCAGTGGGGGGGGGCATACGAGCAGTACTTC,TRBV5-4,TRBJ2-7,NA,NA
CASSKTGWSEAFF,TGTGCCAGCAGCAAGACAGGGTGGTCTGAAGCTTTCTTT,TRBV27,TRBJ1-1,TRBD1,NA
CASAPGFRNEKLFF,TGTGCCAGCGCCCCGGGTTTTCGAAATGAAAAACTGTTTTTT,TRBV7-2,TRBJ1-4,NA,NA
CASSLAGQGVWDTIYF,TGTGCCAGCAGCTTAGCAGGACAGGGGGTGTGGGACACCATATATTTT,TRBV7-6,TRBJ1-3,TRBD1,once
CAWSVRGTGNSYEQFF,TGTGCCTGGAGTGTACGCGGGACAGGGAATAGCTATGAGCAGTTCTTC,TRBV30,TRBJ2-1,TRBD1,NA
CASSSGLGGYTF,TGCGCCAGCAGCTCCGGACTGGGGGGCTACACCTTC,TRBV5-1,TRBJ1-2,NA,once
CASRQDYGYTF,TGTGCCAGCAGACAGGACTATGGCTACACCTTC,TRBV12-3/TRBV12-4,TRBJ1-2,NA,NA
CASSPTSGRTDTQYF,TGTGCCAGCAGCCCGACTAGCGGACGCACAGATACGCAGTATTTT,TRBV11-1,TRBJ2-3,TRBD2,NA
CASSLRDNGGTEAFF,TGTGCCAGCAGCCTCCGGGACAACGGGGGGACTGAAGCTTTCTTT,TRBV3-1/TRBV3-2,TRBJ1-1,NA,NA
CASSLAAGAGDTEAFF,TGTGCCAGCAGCTTGGCGGCGGGGGCCGGGGACACTGAAGCTTTCTTT,TRBV5-4,TRBJ1-1,NA,NA
CASTWTGEAFF,TGTGCCAGCACATGGACAGGGGAAGCTTTCTTT,TRBV6-5,TRBJ1-1,TRBD1,few
CASSIDPGALGYTF,TGTGCCAGTAGTATAGATCCAGGGGCTCTCGGCTACACCTTC,TRBV19,TRBJ1-2,NA,few
CASKRGGTGELFF,TGTGCCAGTAAGCGGGGGGGCACCGGGGAGCTGTTTTTT,TRBV19,TRBJ2-2,TRBD2,NA
CASSASGTPSNEQYF,TGTGCCAGCAGCGCCTCCGGGACTCCCTCCAACGAGCAGTACTTC,TRBV9,TRBJ2-7,NA,NA
CAIREAGEQYF,TGTGCCATCAGGGAAGCGGGAGAGCAGTACTTC,TRBV10-3,TRBJ2-7,TRBD2,NA
CASRRTGVDTQYF,TGCGCCAGCAGACGGACAGGGGTAGATACGCAGTATTTT,TRBV4-1,TRBJ2-3,TRBD1,NA
CASGQNGLNYQPQHF,TGTGCCAGCGGACAGAATGGATTAAATTATCAGCCCCAGCATTTT,TRBV27,TRBJ1-5,NA,NA
CASSQGRDRGGYTF,TGTGCCAGCAGCCAAGGCAGGGATCGTGGGGGCTACACCTTC,TRBV3-1/TRBV3-2,TRBJ1-2,NA,NA
CATSWRGLGELFF,TGTGCCACCAGTTGGAGGGGTCTCGGGGAGCTGTTTTTT,TRBV24-1,TRBJ2-2,NA,NA
CAIRGRNYGYTF,TGTGCCATCAGAGGGAGGAACTATGGCTACACCTTC,TRBV10-3,TRBJ1-2,NA,NA
CASSFPRPPYEQYF,TGTGCCAGCAGCTTCCCCAGGCCCCCTTACGAGCAGTACTTC,TRBV7-9,TRBJ2-7,NA,once
CASSDSLVGYTF,TGTGCCAGCAGCGATAGTCTGGTAGGCTACACCTTC,TRBV5-5,TRBJ1-2,NA,NA
CASSPKGRNSGNTIYF,TGTGCCAGCAGTCCCAAAGGGAGAAACTCTGGAAACACCATATATTTT,TRBV7-2,TRBJ1-3,NA,few
CASSEAGHVRGNQPQHF,TGTGCCAGCAGTGAAGCGGGTCATGTCAGGGGCAATCAGCCCCAGCATTTT,TRBV2,TRBJ1-5,NA,once
CSVLSTGSGSYEQYF,TGCAGCGTCCTTTCGACAGGGTCTGGGTCCTACGAGCAGTACTTC,TRBV29-1,TRBJ2-7,TRBD1,NA
CASSFSDSPLYF,TGTGCCAGCAGCTTTTCGGACAGCCCCCTTTATTTT,TRBV7-2,TRBJ1-3,NA,NA
CSALSGNTIYF,TGCAGTGCTCTATCAGGAAACACCATATATTTT,TRBV20-1,TRBJ1-3,NA,once
CASSLNPGAGEQPQHF,TGTGCCAGCAGTTTAAACCCCGGGGCAGGGGAACAGCCCCAGCATTTT,TRBV27,TRBJ1-5,NA,NA
CASSQRQGTPYEQYF,TGTGCCAGCAGTCAAAGACAGGGTACCCCCTACGAGCAGTACTTC,TRBV6-5,TRBJ2-7,TRBD1,NA
CASSHMGLAGGLEQFF,TGTGCCAGCAGCCACATGGGACTAGCGGGGGGGCTTGAGCAGTTCTTC,TRBV7-9,TRBJ2-1,TRBD2,NA
CASWSGQGAPGANVLTF,TGTGCCAGCTGGTCGGGGCAGGGGGCGCCTGGGGCCAACGTCCTGACTTTC,TRBV7-9,TRBJ2-6,TRBD1,NA
CASSLTNSRAMNTEAFF,TGCGCCAGCAGCTTAACCAATTCGAGGGCCATGAACACTGAAGCTTTCTTT,TRBV5-1,TRBJ1-1,NA,NA
CASTLLLAGNQPQHF,TGTGCCAGCACCCTTTTGCTGGCGGGTAATCAGCCCCAGCATTTT,TRBV6-6,TRBJ1-5,NA,NA
CASTQTGIGDTEAFF,TGTGCCAGCACCCAAACAGGGATCGGGGACACTGAAGCTTTCTTT,TRBV27,TRBJ1-1,NA,NA
CASTLQGSLTDTQYF,TGTGCCAGCACCCTACAGGGGAGCCTCACAGATACGCAGTATTTT,TRBV27,TRBJ2-3,TRBD1,NA
CASSPRTLYTEAFF,TGTGCCAGCAGTCCAAGGACACTCTACACTGAAGCTTTCTTT,TRBV28,TRBJ1-1,NA,NA
CASSFMSGYTF,TGTGCCAGCAGCTTCATGAGTGGCTACACCTTC,TRBV7-9,TRBJ1-2,NA,few
CASSLGTGQGREKLFF,TGTGCCAGCAGCTTGGGAACGGGACAGGGGCGTGAAAAACTGTTTTTT,TRBV5-4,TRBJ1-4,TRBD1,NA
CASGPGPSPLHF,TGTGCTAGTGGCCCAGGCCCGTCACCCCTCCACTTT,TRBV12-5,TRBJ1-6,NA,once
CASSEEFDEQYF,TGCGCCAGCAGTGAGGAGTTCGACGAGCAGTACTTC,TRBV10-2,TRBJ2-7,NA,once
CASNPDGAWGYTF,TGCGCCAGCAACCCGGATGGGGCGTGGGGCTACACCTTC,TRBV4-1,TRBJ1-2,NA,few
CASSQGLPSNTGELFF,TGTGCCAGCAGCCAAGGCCTACCTTCGAACACCGGGGAGCTGTTTTTT,TRBV14,TRBJ2-2,NA,NA
CASSTGNEAFF,TGTGCCAGCAGCACAGGGAATGAAGCTTTCTTT,TRBV14,TRBJ1-1,NA,NA
CASSPRVDNEQFF,TGTGCCAGCAGTCCCCGGGTGGACAATGAGCAGTTCTTC,TRBV7-9,TRBJ2-1,NA,NA
CASSFMSGGTAADTQYF,TGCGCCAGCAGCTTCATGAGCGGGGGGACAGCGGCAGATACGCAGTATTTT,TRBV5-1,TRBJ2-3,TRBD2,NA
CASSLGIQGIDTEAFF,TGTGCCAGCAGCTTAGGGATTCAGGGGATTGACACTGAAGCTTTCTTT,TRBV7-2,TRBJ1-1,NA,NA